The sample holds a few counts of the clone carrying this T cell receptor beta chain. This specimen comes from a study of patients and donors after allogeneic stem cell transplantation. One entry per CDR3 protein results from TCRdb running MiXCR on the RT-PCR reads. The sample records approximately 250,000 distinct CDR3 sequences, 12% to 15% being singletons. The ends lost 6 bases at V and 1 base at J; junction bases unmatched: 4. The CDR3 totals 15 residues. Germline lookup yields CDR1 MDHEN and CDR2 SYDVKM. What was sequenced was blood, either unsorted or a sorted T cell fraction (not recorded which). The chain couples TRBV28 to TRBJ2-3; 10 nucleotides agree with TRBD1. This clonotype was obtained from a human donor who was either an allogeneic HSCT recipient or a stem cell or donor lymphocyte infusion donor (not recorded which). It is not recorded whose cells these are; they may come from a transplant donor. The CDR3 here is CASSQGTGGTDTQYF. For the CDR3, the DNA is TGTGCCAGCAGCCAGGGGACAGGGGGCACAGATACGCAGTATTTT. The entire variable domain, with the rest obtained from reference TRBV28 and TRBJ2-3, is as follows: DVKVTQSSRYLVKRTGEKVFLECVQDMDHENMFWYRQDPGLGLRLIYFSYDVKMKEKGDIPEGYSVSREKKERFSLILESASTNQTSMYLCASSQGTGGTDTQYFGPGTRLTVL.